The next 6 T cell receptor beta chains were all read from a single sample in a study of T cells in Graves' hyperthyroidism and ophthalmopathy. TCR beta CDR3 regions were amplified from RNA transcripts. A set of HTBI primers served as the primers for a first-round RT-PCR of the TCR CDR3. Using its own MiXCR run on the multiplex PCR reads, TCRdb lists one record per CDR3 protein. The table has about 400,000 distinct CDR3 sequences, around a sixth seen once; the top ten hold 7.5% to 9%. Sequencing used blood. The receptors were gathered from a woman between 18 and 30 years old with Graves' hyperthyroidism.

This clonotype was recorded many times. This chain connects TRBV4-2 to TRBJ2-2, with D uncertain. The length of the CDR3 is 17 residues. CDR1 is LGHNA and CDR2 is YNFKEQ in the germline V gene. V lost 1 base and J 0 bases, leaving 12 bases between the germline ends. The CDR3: CASSQGLADSNTGELFF. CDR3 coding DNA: TGTGCCAGCAGCCAAGGGTTGGCGGATTCGAACACCGGGGAGCTGTTTTTT.

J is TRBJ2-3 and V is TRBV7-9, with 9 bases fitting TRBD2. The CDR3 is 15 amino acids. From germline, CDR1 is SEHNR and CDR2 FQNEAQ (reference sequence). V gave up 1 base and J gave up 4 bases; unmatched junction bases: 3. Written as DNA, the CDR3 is TGTGCCAGCAGCTTAGTAGCGGGGGACTCAGATACGCAGTATTTT. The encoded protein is CASSLVAGDSDTQYF. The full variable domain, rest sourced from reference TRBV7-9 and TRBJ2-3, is DTGVSQNPRHKITKRGQNVTFRCDPISEHNRLYWYRQTLGQGPEFLTYFQNEAQLEKSRLLSDRFSAERPKGSFSTLEIQRTEQGDSAMYLCASSLVAGDSDTQYFGPGTRLTVL.

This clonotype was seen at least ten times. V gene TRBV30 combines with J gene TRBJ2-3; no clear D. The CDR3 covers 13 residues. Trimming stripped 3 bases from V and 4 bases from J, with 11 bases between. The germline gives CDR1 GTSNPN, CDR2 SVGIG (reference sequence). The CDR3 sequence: CAWSPIPADTQYF. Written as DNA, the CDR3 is TGTGCCTGGAGCCCGATCCCGGCAGATACGCAGTATTTT.

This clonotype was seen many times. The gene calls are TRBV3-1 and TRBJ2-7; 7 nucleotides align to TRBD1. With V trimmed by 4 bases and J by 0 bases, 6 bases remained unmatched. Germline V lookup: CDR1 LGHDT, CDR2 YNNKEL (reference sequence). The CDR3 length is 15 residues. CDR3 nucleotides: TGTGCCAGCAGCCGGGCGACAGGGAACTCCTACGAGCAGTACTTC. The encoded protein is CASSRATGNSYEQYF.

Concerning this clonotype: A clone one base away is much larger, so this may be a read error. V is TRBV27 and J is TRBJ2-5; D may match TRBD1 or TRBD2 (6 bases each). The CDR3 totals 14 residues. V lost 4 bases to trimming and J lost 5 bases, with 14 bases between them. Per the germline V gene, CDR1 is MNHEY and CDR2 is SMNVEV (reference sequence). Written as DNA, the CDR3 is TGTGCCAGCAGTTCTACAGGGACTTTGGAGACCCAGTACTTC. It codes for CASSSTGTLETQYF.

The CDR3 protein is CASGSTSPSSYNSPLHF. The CDR3 DNA follows: TGTGCCAGCGGATCCACTTCGCCGAGCTCCTATAATTCACCCCTCCACTTT. V and J are TRBV5-5 and TRBJ1-6; no clear D gene. The CDR3 contains 17 residues. V shed 7 bases and J shed 0 bases, with 17 bases lying between them. CDR1 and CDR2 from the germline V gene are SGHKS and YYEKEE (reference sequence).